This T cell receptor beta chain was sequenced during a study of CD8+CD57+ T cells in acquired aplastic anemia. About the study: An average of roughly 2.9 ug of DNA was obtained from sorted CD4+ and CD8+ cells. Average CD4+ read depth in healthy donors was around 9.9 million reads.

The germline CDR1 and CDR2 sequences are DFQATT and SNEGSKA (reference sequence). The CDR3 runs to 14 residues. V shed 6 bases and J shed 1 base, with 15 bases lying between them. Findings of the study overall: Patients shared twenty-nine CD8+ CDR3 sequences with controls. Levels of CD8+ Simpson's diversity were not significantly distinct in patients versus controls.

Profiles of TCR beta VDJ and CDR3 were generated from a genomic DNA template. TCRdb processed the reads anew with MiXCR; each CDR3 protein has one entry. The sample carries under 200,000 distinct CDR3 sequences, 50% to 75% recorded once. This clonotype occurred many times. Antigen unknown. This clonotype was sampled from a human donor in good health. This chain joins TRBV20-1 and TRBJ1-2, with D unresolved. The sequencing input was sorted CD4+, CD8+, or CD8+CD57+ T cells (not recorded which) from PBMCs. The CDR3 coding sequence is TGCAGTGCCGACGGAAGGACGGGTAACTATGGCTACACCTTC. This encodes CSADGRTGNYGYTF.